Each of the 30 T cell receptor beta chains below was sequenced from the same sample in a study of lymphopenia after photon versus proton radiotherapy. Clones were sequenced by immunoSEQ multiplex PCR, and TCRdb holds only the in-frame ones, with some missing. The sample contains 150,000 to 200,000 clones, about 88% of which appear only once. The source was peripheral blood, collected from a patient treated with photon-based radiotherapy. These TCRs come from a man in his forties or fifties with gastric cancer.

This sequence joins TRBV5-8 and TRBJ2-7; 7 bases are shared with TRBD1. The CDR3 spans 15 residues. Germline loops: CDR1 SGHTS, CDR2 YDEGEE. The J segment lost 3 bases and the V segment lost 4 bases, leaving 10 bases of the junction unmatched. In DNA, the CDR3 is TGTGCCAGCAGCGTACCGGGACAGATTTTCTACGAGCAGTACTTC. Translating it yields CASSVPGQIFYEQYF.

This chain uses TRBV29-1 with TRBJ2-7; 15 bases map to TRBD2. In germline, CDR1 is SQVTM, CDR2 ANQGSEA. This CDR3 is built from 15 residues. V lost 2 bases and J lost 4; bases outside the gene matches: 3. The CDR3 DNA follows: TGCAGCGTTGAATGGACTAGCGGGAGGGAGTACGAGCAGTACTTC. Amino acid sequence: CSVEWTSGREYEQYF.

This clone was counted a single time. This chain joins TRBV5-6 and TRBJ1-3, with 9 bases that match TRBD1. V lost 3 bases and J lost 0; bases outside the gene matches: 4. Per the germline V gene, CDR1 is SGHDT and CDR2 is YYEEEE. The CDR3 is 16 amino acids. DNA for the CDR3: TGTGCCAGCAGCTCCGGGACAGGGTCCTCTGGAAACACCATATATTTT. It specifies CASSSGTGSSGNTIYF.

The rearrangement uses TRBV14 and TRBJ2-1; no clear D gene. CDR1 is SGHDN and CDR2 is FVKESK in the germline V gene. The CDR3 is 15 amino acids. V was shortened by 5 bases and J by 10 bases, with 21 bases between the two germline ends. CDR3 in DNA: TGTGCCAGCAGCACCGTTGGAGTCCGCTATTCAGAGCAGTTCTTC. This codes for CASSTVGVRYSEQFF.

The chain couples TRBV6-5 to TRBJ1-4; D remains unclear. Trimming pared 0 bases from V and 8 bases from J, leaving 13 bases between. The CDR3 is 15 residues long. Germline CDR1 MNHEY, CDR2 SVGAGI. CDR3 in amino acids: CASSYSRGYGEKLFF. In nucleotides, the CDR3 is TGTGCCAGCAGTTACTCGAGAGGGTATGGGGAAAAACTGTTTTTT.

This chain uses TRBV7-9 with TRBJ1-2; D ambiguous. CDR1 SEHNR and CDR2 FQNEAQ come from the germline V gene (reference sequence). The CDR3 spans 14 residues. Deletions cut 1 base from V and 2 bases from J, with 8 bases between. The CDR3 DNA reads TGTGCCAGCAGCTTAGATGGACTGAACTATGGCTACACCTTC. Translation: CASSLDGLNYGYTF.

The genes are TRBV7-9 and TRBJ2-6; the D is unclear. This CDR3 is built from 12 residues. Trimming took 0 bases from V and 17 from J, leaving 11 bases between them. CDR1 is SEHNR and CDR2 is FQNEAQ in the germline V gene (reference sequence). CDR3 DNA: TGTGCCAGCAGCTTAGCATCGCAGGACGTGACTTTC. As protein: CASSLASQDVTF.

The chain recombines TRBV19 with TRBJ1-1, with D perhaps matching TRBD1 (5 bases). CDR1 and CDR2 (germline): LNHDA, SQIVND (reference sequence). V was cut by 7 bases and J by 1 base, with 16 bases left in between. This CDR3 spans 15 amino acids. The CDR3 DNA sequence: TGTGCCAGTACCCTCTCGGGGACGGGGAACACTGAAGCTTTCTTT. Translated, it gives CASTLSGTGNTEAFF.

The CDR3 loop is CSVQAEYEQYF. CDR3 in DNA: TGCAGCGTTCAAGCGGAGTACGAGCAGTACTTC. The V gene is TRBV29-1, the J gene TRBJ2-7; the D gene is possibly TRBD2 (5 bases). This CDR3 region has 11 residues. Germline V gene lookup returns CDR1 SQVTM and CDR2 ANQGSEA. V lost 5 bases to trimming and J lost 4 bases, with 9 bases between them.

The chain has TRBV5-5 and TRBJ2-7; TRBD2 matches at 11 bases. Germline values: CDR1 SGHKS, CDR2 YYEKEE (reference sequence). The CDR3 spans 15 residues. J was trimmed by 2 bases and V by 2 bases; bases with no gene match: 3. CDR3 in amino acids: CASSFGLAGAYEQYF. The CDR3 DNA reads TGTGCCAGCAGCTTCGGACTAGCGGGCGCCTACGAGCAGTACTTC.

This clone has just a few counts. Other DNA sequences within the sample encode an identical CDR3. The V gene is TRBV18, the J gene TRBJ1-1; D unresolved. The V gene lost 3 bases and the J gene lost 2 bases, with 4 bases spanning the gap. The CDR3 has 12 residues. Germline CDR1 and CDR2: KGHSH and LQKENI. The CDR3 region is CASSPLNTEAFF. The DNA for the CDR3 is TGTGCCAGCTCACCCCTTAACACTGAAGCTTTCTTT.

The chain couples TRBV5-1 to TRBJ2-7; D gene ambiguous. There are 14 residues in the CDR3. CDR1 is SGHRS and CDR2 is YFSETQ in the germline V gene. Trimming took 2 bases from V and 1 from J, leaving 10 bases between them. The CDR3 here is CASSFQVGSYEQYF. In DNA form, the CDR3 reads TGCGCCAGCAGCTTTCAGGTTGGGTCCTACGAGCAGTACTTC.

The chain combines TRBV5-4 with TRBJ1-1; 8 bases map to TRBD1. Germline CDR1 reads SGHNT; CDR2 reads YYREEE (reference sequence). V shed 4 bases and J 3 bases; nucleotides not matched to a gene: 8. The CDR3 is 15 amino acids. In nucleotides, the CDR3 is TGTGCCAGCAGCCCCGACCAGGGGGCAGACACTGAAGCTTTCTTT. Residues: CASSPDQGADTEAFF. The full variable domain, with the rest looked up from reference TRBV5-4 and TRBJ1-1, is ETGVTQSPTHLIKTRGQQVTLRCSSQSGHNTVSWYQQALGQGPQFIFQYYREEENGRGNFPPRFSGLQFPNYSSELNVNALELDDSALYLCASSPDQGADTEAFFGQGTRLTVV.

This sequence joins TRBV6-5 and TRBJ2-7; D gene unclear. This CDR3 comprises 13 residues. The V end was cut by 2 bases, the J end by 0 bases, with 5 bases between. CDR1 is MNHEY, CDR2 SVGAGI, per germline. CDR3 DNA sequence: TGTGCCAGCAGTTACGAGAGCTCCTACGAGCAGTACTTC. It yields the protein CASSYESSYEQYF.

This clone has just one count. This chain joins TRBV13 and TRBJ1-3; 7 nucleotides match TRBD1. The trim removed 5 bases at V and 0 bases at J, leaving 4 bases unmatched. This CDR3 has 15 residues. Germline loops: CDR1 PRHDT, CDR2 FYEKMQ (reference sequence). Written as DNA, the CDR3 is TGTGCCAGCAGCCTCCGACAGGGCTCTGGAAACACCATATATTTT. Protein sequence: CASSLRQGSGNTIYF.

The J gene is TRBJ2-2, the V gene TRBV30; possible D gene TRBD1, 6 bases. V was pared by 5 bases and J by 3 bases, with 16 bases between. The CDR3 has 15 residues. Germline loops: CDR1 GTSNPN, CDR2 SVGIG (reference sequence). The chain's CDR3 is CAWVRRDKDTGELFF. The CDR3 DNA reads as TGTGCCTGGGTTCGCCGGGACAAGGACACCGGGGAGCTGTTTTTT. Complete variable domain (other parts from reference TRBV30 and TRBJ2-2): SQTIHQWPATLVQPVGSPLSLECTVEGTSNPNLYWYRQAAGRGLQLLFYSVGIGQISSEVPQNLSASRPQDRQFILSSKKLLLSDSGFYLCAWVRRDKDTGELFFGEGSRLTVL.

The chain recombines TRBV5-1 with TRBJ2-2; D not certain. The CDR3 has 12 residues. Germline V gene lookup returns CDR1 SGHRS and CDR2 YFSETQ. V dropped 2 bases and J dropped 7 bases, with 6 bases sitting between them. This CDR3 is CASSLLVGELFF. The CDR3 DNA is TGCGCCAGCAGCTTACTGGTCGGGGAGCTGTTTTTT.

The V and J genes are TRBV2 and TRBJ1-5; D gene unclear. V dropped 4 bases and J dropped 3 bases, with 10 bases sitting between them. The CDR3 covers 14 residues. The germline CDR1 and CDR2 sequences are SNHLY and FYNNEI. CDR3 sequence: CASSAPGPNQPQHF. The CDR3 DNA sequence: TGTGCCAGCAGTGCCCCGGGTCCCAATCAGCCCCAGCATTTT.

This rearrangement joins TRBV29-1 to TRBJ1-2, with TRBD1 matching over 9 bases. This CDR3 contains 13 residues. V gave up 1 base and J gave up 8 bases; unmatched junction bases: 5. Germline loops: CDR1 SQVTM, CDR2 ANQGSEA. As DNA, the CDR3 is TGCAGCGTTGAAGCAAACAGGGGGCAAGGCTACACCTTC. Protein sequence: CSVEANRGQGYTF.

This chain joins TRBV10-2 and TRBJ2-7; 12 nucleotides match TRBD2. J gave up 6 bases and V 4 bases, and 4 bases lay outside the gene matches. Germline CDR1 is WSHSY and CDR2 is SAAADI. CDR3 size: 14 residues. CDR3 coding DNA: TGCGCCAGCAGTGGACTAGCGGGAGTTGTCGAGCAGTACTTC. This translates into CASSGLAGVVEQYF.

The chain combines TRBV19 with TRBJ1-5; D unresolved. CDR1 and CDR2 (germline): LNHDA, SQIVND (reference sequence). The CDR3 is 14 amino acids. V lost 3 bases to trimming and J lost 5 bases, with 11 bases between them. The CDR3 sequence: CASSILRSYQPQHF. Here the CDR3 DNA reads TGTGCCAGTAGTATCCTCAGGAGCTATCAGCCCCAGCATTTT. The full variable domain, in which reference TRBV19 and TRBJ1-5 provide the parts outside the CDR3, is DGGITQSPKYLFRKEGQNVTLSCEQNLNHDAMYWYRQDPGQGLRLIYYSQIVNDFQKGDIAEGYSVSREKKESFPLTVTSAQKNPTAFYLCASSILRSYQPQHFGDGTRLSIL.

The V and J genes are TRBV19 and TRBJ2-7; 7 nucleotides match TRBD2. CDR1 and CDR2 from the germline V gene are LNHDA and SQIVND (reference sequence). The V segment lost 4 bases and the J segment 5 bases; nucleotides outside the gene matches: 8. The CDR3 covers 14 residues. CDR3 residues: CASSTTGTNHEQYF. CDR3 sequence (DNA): TGTGCCAGTAGTACAACCGGGACTAATCACGAGCAGTACTTC.

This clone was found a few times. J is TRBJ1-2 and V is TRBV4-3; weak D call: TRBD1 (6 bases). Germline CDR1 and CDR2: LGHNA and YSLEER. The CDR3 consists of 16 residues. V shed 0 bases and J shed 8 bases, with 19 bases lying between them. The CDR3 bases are TGCGCCAGCAGCCAAGACAGACAGGCCGATTCGAGGGGCTACACCTTC. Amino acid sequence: CASSQDRQADSRGYTF.

CDR3 sequence reads: CASSRLTGDGYEQYF. CDR3 nucleotides: TGTGCCAGCAGCCGTCTTACAGGGGACGGCTACGAGCAGTACTTC. The V gene is TRBV7-9, the J gene TRBJ2-7, with TRBD1 identical over 7 bases. V shed 5 bases, J shed 3 bases, and the junction held 10 bases outside the gene matches. CDR3 size: 15 residues. CDR1 is SEHNR and CDR2 is FQNEAQ in the germline V gene (reference sequence).

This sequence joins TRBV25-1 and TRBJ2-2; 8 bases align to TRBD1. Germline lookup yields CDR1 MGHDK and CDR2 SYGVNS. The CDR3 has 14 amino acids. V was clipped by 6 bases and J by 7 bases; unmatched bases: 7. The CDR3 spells CASRDRDVIGELFF. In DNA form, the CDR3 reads TGTGCCAGCAGGGACAGGGACGTAATCGGGGAGCTGTTTTTT.

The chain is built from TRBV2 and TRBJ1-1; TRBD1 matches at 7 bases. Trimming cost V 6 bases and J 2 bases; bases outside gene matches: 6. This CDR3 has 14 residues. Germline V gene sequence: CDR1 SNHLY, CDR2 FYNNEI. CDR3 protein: CASSEQGKNTEAFF. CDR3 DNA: TGTGCCAGCAGCGAACAGGGGAAAAACACTGAAGCTTTCTTT.

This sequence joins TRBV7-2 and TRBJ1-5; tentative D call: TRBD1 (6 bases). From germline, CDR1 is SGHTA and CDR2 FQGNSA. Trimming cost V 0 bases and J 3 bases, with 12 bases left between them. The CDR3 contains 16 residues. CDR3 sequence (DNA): TGTGCCAGCAGCTTAGCCGGCAGGGGCATCAATCAGCCCCAGCATTTT. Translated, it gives CASSLAGRGINQPQHF.

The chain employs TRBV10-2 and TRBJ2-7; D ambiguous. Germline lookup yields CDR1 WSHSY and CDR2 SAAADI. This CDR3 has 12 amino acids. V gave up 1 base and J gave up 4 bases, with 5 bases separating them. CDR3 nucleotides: TGCGCCAGCAGTGAGTTCACATACGAGCAGTACTTC. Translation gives CASSEFTYEQYF.

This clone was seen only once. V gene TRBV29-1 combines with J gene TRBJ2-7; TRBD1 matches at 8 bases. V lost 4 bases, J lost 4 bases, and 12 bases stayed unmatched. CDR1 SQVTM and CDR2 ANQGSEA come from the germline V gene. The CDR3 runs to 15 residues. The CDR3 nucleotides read TGCAGCGTTGCCGGGGGACAGGAGTTCCGATACGAGCAGTACTTC. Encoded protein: CSVAGGQEFRYEQYF.

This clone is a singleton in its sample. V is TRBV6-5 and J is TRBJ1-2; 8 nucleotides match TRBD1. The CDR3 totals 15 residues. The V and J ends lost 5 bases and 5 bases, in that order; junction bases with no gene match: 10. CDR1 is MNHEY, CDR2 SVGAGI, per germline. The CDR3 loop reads CASSPTYTGGYGYTF. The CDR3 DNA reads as TGTGCCAGCAGTCCCACCTATACAGGGGGGTATGGCTACACCTTC.